This TCR beta chain was profiled in a study of blood T cell repertoires in COVID-19. The germline V and J ends were trimmed by 5 bases and 6 bases, with 19 bases remaining between them. The germline V gene encodes CDR1 SGHVT and CDR2 SQSDAQ. CDR3 length: 16 residues. How the authors handled the data: Reference gene primer amplification gave nucleated cell count estimates. Generated by immunoSEQ multiplex PCR, the TCRdb table keeps only in-frame clones and is missing some. The V and J calls and the clone size are those of that table, but D and trimming were determined from the DNA. The sample consists of some 180,000 clones, nearly 90% of them appearing once.

The sequence was obtained from a man over 45 with acute or convalescent COVID-19. Sequenced sample: peripheral blood. The chain has TRBV7-4 and TRBJ1-4; the D is unclear. Here the CDR3 reads CASSTMTRLLYEKLFF. CDR3 in DNA: TGTGCCAGCAGCACGATGACAAGGCTTTTGTATGAAAAACTGTTTTTT.